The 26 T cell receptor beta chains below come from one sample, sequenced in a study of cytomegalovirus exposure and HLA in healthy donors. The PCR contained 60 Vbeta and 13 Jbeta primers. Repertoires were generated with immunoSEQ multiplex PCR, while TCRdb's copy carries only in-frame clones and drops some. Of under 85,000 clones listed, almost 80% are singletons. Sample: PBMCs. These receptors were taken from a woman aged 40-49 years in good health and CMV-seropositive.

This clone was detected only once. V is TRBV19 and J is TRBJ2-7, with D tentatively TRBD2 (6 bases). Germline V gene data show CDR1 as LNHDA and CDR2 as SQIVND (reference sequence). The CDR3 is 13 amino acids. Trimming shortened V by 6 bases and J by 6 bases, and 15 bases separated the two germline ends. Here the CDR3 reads CASSPGLSPEQYF. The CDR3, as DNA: TGTGCCAGTAGCCCGGGACTGTCGCCCGAGCAGTACTTC.

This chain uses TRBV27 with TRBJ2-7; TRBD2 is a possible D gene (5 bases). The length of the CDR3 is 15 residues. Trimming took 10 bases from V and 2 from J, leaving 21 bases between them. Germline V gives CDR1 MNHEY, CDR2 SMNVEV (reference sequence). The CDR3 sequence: CATATLLEGTYEQYF. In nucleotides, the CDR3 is TGTGCCACCGCCACTTTACTAGAAGGGACCTACGAGCAGTACTTC.

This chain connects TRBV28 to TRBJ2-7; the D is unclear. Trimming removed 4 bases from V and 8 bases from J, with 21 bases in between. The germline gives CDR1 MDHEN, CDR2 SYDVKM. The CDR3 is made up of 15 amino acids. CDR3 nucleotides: TGTGCCAGCAGTTCCGAGAGGTTCCCAACACTAAAGCAGTACTTC. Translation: CASSSERFPTLKQYF.

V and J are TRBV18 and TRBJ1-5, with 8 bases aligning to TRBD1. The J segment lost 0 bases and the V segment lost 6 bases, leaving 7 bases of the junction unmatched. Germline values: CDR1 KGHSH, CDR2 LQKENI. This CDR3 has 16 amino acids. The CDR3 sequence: CASSPRTGSSNQPQHF. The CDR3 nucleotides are TGTGCCAGCTCCCCGCGGACAGGGTCTAGCAATCAGCCCCAGCATTTT.

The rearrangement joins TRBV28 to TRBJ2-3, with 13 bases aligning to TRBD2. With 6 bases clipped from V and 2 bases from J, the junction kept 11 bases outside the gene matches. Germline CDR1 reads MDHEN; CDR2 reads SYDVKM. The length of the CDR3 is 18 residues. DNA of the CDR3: TGTGCCAGCAGCCCTTCACAGGGACTAGCGGGACACACAGATACGCAGTATTTT. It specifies CASSPSQGLAGHTDTQYF.

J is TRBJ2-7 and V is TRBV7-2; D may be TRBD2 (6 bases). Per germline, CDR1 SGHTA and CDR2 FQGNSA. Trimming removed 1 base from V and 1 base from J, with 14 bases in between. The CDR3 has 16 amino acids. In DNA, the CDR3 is TGTGCCAGCAGCTTAGGTGGCGGGACGGCATCCTACGAGCAGTACTTC. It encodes CASSLGGGTASYEQYF.

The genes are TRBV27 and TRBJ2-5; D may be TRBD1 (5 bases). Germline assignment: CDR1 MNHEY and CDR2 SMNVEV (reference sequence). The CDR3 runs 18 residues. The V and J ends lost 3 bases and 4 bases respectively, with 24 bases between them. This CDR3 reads CASSFSPFGHHSIETQYF. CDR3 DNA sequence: TGTGCCAGCAGTTTTTCTCCCTTCGGACACCACTCGATAGAGACCCAGTACTTC.

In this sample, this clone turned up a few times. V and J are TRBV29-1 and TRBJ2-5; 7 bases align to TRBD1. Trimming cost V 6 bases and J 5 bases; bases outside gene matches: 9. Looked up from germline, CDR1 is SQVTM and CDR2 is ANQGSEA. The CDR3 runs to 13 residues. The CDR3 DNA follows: TGCAGCGTACTCCGGGACAGAGGGGAGACCCAGTACTTC. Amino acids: CSVLRDRGETQYF.

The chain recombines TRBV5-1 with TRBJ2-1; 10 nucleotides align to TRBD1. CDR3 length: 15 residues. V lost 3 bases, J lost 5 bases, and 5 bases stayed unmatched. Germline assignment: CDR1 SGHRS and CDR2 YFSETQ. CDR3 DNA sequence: TGCGCCAGCAGCTCCGGGACAGGGGTCCACAATGAGCAGTTCTTC. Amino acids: CASSSGTGVHNEQFF.

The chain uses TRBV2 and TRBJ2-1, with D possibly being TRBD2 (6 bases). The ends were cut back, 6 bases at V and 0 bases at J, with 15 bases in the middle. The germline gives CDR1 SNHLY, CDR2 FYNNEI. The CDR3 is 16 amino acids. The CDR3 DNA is TGTGCCAGCAGGGGGACTCTCCAGAGCTCCTACAATGAGCAGTTCTTC. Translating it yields CASRGTLQSSYNEQFF.

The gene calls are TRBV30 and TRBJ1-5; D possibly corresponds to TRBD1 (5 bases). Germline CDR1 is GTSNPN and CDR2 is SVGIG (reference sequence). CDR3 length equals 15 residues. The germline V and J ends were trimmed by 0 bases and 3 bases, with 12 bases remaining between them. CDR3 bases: TGTGCCTGGAGTGTTTCGGGGGGTATCAATCAGCCCCAGCATTTT. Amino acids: CAWSVSGGINQPQHF.

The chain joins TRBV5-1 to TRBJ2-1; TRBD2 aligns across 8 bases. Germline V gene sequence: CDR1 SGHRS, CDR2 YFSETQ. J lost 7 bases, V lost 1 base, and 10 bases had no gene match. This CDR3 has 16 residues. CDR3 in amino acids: CASSLPRGLEGNEQFF. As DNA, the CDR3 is TGCGCCAGCAGCTTGCCCCGGGGACTAGAAGGAAATGAGCAGTTCTTC.

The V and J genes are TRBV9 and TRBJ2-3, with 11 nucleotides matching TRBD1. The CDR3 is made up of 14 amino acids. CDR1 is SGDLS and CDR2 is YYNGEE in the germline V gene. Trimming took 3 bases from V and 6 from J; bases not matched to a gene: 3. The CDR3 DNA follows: TGTGCCAGCAGCGAGGGGGACAGGGGGGATACGCAGTATTTT. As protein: CASSEGDRGDTQYF. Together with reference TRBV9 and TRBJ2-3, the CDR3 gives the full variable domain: DSGVTQTPKHLITATGQRVTLRCSPRSGDLSVYWYQQSLDQGLQFLIQYYNGEERAKGNILERFSAQQFPDLHSELNLSSLELGDSALYFCASSEGDRGDTQYFGPGTRLTVL.

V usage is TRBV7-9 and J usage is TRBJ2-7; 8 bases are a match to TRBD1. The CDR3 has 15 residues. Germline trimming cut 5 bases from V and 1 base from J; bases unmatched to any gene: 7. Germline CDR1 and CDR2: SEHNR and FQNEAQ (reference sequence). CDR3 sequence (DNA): TGTGCCAGCAGCCCCGGACAGGGAGTTTCCTACGAGCAGTACTTC. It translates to CASSPGQGVSYEQYF.

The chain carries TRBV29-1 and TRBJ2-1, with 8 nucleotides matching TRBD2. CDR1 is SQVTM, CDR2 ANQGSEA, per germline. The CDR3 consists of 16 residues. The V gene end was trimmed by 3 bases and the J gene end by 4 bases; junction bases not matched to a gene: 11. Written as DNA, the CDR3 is TGCAGCGTTGACCTCGATTGGGCTAGCGGGTACAATGAGCAGTTCTTC. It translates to CSVDLDWASGYNEQFF.

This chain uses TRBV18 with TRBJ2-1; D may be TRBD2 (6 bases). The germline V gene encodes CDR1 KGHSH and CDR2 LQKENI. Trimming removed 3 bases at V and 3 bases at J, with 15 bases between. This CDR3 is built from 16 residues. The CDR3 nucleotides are TGTGCCAGCTCACCGGGGACTGAATTATTCTACAATGAGCAGTTCTTC. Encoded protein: CASSPGTELFYNEQFF.

CDR3 region: CASSLGTGRNQPQHF. The CDR3 DNA sequence: TGTGCCAGCAGCTTAGGGACAGGCCGCAATCAGCCCCAGCATTTT. The gene calls are TRBV7-3 and TRBJ1-5, with TRBD1 matching 8 bases. V lost 2 bases to trimming and J lost 2 bases; unmatched junction nucleotides: 2. The germline V gene has CDR1 SGHTA and CDR2 FQGTGA. This CDR3 region has 15 residues.

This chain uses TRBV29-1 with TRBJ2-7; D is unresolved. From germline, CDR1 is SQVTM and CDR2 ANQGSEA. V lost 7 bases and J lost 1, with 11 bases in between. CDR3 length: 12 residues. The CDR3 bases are TGCAGCGCGGTGGGCCGTTCCTACGAGCAGTACTTC. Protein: CSAVGRSYEQYF.

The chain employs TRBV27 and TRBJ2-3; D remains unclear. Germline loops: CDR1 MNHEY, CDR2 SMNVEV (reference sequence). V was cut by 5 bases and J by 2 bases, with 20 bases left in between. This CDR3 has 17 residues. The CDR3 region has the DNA TGTGCCAGCAGTCCGATGCGTTTTGCCCCCTCCACAGATACGCAGTATTTT. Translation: CASSPMRFAPSTDTQYF.

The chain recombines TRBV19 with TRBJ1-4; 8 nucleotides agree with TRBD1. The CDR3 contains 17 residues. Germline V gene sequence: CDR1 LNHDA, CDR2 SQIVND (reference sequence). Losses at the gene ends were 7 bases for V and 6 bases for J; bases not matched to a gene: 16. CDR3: CASTPQGATLRYEKLFF. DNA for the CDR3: TGTGCCAGTACCCCCCAGGGGGCAACACTTCGGTATGAAAAACTGTTTTTT.

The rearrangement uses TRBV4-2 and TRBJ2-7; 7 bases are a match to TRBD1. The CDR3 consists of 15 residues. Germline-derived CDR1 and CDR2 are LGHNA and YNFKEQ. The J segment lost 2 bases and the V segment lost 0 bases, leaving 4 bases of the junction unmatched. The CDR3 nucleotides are TGTGCCAGCAGCCAAGATTACAGGGGCACCTACGAGCAGTACTTC. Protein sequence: CASSQDYRGTYEQYF.

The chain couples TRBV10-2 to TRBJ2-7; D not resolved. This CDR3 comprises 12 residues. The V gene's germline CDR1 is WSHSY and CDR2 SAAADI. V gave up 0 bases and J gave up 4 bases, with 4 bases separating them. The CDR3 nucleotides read TGCGCCAGCAGTGAGTCATATTACGAGCAGTACTTC. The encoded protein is CASSESYYEQYF.

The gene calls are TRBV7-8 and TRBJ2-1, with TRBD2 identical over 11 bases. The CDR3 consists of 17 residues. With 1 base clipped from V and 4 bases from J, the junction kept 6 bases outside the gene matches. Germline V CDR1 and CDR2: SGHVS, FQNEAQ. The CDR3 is CASSLEGWTSGYNEQFF. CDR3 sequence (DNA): TGTGCCAGCAGCTTAGAAGGCTGGACTAGCGGGTACAATGAGCAGTTCTTC. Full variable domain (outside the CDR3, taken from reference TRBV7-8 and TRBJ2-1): GAGVSQSPRYKVAKRGQDVALRCDPISGHVSLFWYQQALGQGPEFLTYFQNEAQLDKSGLPSDRFFAERPEGSVSTLKIQRTQQEDSAVYLCASSLEGWTSGYNEQFFGPGTRLTVL.

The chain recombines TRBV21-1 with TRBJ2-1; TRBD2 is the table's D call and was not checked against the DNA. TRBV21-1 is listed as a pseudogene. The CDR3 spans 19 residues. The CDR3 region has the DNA TGTGCCAGCAGCCAGGAAACTAGCGGGGCGGGGTTCTCCTACAATGAGCAGTTCTTC. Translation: CASSQETSGAGFSYNEQFF.

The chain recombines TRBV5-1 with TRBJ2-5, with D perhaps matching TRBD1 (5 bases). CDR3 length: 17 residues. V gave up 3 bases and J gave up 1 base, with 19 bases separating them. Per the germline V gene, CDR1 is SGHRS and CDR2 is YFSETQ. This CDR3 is CASSSSPQGTIQETQYF. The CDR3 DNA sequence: TGCGCCAGCAGCTCGTCCCCGCAGGGCACCATCCAAGAGACCCAGTACTTC.

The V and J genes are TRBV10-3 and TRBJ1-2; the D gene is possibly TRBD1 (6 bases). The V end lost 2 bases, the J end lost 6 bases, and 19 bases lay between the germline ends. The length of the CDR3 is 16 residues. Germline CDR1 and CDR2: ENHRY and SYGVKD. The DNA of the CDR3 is TGTGCCATCAGTGAGCCCCCAGCGGGGGGGCGGAATGGCTACACCTTC. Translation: CAISEPPAGGRNGYTF.